These 21 T cell receptor beta chains originate from one sample sequenced in a study of blood T cell repertoires in COVID-19. Method: immunoSEQ multiplex PCR; TCRdb's copy keeps in-frame clones and lacks some. The data contain approximately 230,000 clones, approximately 88% of them singletons. Material for sequencing was peripheral blood. Receptors were obtained from a woman aged 25 to 39 with COVID-19, enrolled during active disease.

This clone is a singleton in its sample. V usage is TRBV19 and J usage is TRBJ1-1; TRBD1 matches at 10 bases. V trimming: 7 bases; J trimming: 3 bases; junction bases outside the gene matches: 8. This CDR3 is built from 15 residues. Germline V gene data show CDR1 as LNHDA and CDR2 as SQIVND (reference sequence). The CDR3 region is CASTTGTGVYTEAFF. CDR3 in DNA: TGTGCCAGTACTACCGGGACAGGGGTGTACACTGAAGCTTTCTTT.

The rearrangement uses TRBV3-1 (or the pseudogene TRBV3-2) and TRBJ2-7; D not certain. This CDR3 has 13 residues. Trimming took 5 bases from V and 5 from J, leaving 13 bases between them. Germline V gives CDR1 LGHDT, CDR2 YNNKEL (reference sequence). The CDR3 here is CASSFLDRHEQYF. The CDR3 DNA sequence: TGTGCCAGCAGCTTTCTAGATCGCCACGAGCAGTACTTC.

This chain uses TRBV9 with TRBJ2-1; D might be TRBD2 (7 bases). There are 18 residues in the CDR3. Germline loops: CDR1 SGDLS, CDR2 YYNGEE. V was clipped by 2 bases and J by 2 bases, with 20 bases between them. CDR3 sequence: CASSVRGGGRVAYNEQFF. DNA for the CDR3: TGTGCCAGCAGCGTTAGGGGGGGTGGCAGGGTCGCCTACAATGAGCAGTTCTTC.

The chain combines TRBV10-2 with TRBJ2-3, with 7 bases that match TRBD2. Germline CDR1 and CDR2: WSHSY and SAAADI. V was pared by 6 bases and J by 4 bases, with 19 bases of the junction left unmatched. CDR3 length: 18 amino acids. The CDR3 protein is CASSPLVGRGTPPDTQYF. DNA for the CDR3: TGCGCCAGCAGCCCCCTTGTCGGGCGGGGGACCCCCCCAGATACGCAGTATTTT.

In this sample, this clone turned up once. The V and J genes are TRBV27 and TRBJ1-5, with TRBD1 matching over 7 bases. Germline V gives CDR1 MNHEY, CDR2 SMNVEV (reference sequence). This CDR3 has 16 residues. Germline trimming cut 5 bases from V and 1 base from J; bases unmatched to any gene: 8. Here the CDR3 DNA reads TGTGCCAGCAGTGCCGGGACAGCCTGGAGCAATCAGCCCCAGCATTTT. It encodes CASSAGTAWSNQPQHF.

V is TRBV27 and J is TRBJ2-3; D might be TRBD2 (5 bases). Trimming pared 0 bases from V and 0 bases from J, leaving 7 bases between. The CDR3 sequence is 15 residues long. CDR1 is MNHEY and CDR2 is SMNVEV in the germline V gene (reference sequence). CDR3 loop: CASSLSWTSTDTQYF. The DNA for the CDR3 is TGTGCCAGCAGTTTATCATGGACTAGCACAGATACGCAGTATTTT.

This chain links TRBV10-3 with TRBJ2-1; TRBD2 aligns across 14 bases. Unmatched junction bases numbered 14, after V lost 7 bases and J lost 6 bases. Germline CDR1 ENHRY, CDR2 SYGVKD. The CDR3 consists of 18 residues. For the CDR3, the DNA is TGTGCCATCAAACAGACTAGCGGGGGGGCCGGGGGCGTCAATGAGCAGTTCTTC. As protein: CAIKQTSGGAGGVNEQFF.

This chain uses TRBV18 with TRBJ2-3, with TRBD2 identical over 15 bases. V shed 2 bases and J 2 bases; nucleotides not matched to a gene: 5. This CDR3 spans 18 amino acids. Germline V gene sequence: CDR1 KGHSH, CDR2 LQKENI. As DNA, the CDR3 is TGTGCCAGCTCACCAAGGGGACTAGCGGGAGGACACACAGATACGCAGTATTTT. It yields the protein CASSPRGLAGGHTDTQYF.

This clone was observed a single time. The chain recombines TRBV11-3 with TRBJ2-2, with 13 bases aligning to TRBD2. Germline loops: CDR1 SGHNT, CDR2 YENEEA. V lost 3 bases and J lost 7; bases outside the gene matches: 2. The length of the CDR3 is 15 residues. The CDR3 DNA is TGTGCCAGCAGCTTCTGGACTAGCGGGGGCGGGGAGCTGTTTTTT. Encoded protein: CASSFWTSGGGELFF. Combining the CDR3 with reference TRBV11-3 and TRBJ2-2 gives the whole variable domain EAGVVQSPRYKIIEKKQPVAFWCNPISGHNTLYWYLQNLGQGPELLIRYENEEAVDDSQLPKDRFSAERLKGVDSTLKIQPAELGDSAVYLCASSFWTSGGGELFFGEGSRLTVL.

The genes are TRBV4-1 and TRBJ2-2, with D possibly matching TRBD2 (7 bases). From germline, CDR1 is MGHRA and CDR2 YSYEKL. Trimming pared 5 bases from V and 0 bases from J, leaving 25 bases between. The CDR3 has 20 amino acids. This chain's CDR3 is CASSTHPTGPGLANTGELFF. Written as DNA, the CDR3 is TGCGCCAGCAGCACGCACCCGACAGGCCCAGGACTAGCGAACACCGGGGAGCTGTTTTTT.

In this sample, this clone turned up once. The V call is TRBV7-8, the J call TRBJ1-4; tentative D call: TRBD1 (5 bases). The CDR3 totals 15 residues. CDR1 and CDR2 from the germline V gene are SGHVS and FQNEAQ. Between the trimmed V and J ends, which lost 1 base and 3 bases, there was a span of 9 bases. Here the CDR3 reads CASSLGGSANEKLFF. For the CDR3, the DNA is TGTGCCAGCAGCTTAGGGGGCTCGGCTAATGAAAAACTGTTTTTT.

This chain uses TRBV27 with TRBJ2-1; 10 nucleotides line up with TRBD2. This CDR3 contains 15 residues. Germline V lookup: CDR1 MNHEY, CDR2 SMNVEV (reference sequence). V was clipped by 6 bases and J by 5 bases; unmatched bases: 7. The CDR3 nucleotides are TGTGCCAGCAGGACTAGAGCGGGAGGGAACAATGAGCAGTTCTTC. It specifies CASRTRAGGNNEQFF.

This CDR3 is CASSPHMENIQYF. CDR3 nucleotide sequence: TGTGCCAGCAGTCCCCACATGGAAAACATTCAGTACTTC. The rearrangement joins TRBV2 to TRBJ2-4; D gene uncertain. Trimming pared 5 bases from V and 5 bases from J, leaving 10 bases between. Per germline, CDR1 SNHLY and CDR2 FYNNEI. The CDR3 is 13 residues long.

The chain has TRBV7-2 and TRBJ2-3; D call uncertain. Trimming stripped 1 base from V and 3 bases from J, with 11 bases between. From germline, CDR1 is SGHTA and CDR2 FQGNSA. The CDR3 has 15 amino acids. CDR3 sequence: CASSLEMVETDTQYF. The DNA of the CDR3 is TGTGCCAGCAGCTTAGAAATGGTAGAGACAGATACGCAGTATTTT.

Notes on this clone: The sample has other DNA sequences that encode this CDR3 too. The V call is TRBV7-2, the J call TRBJ1-1; D uncertain. The CDR3 runs 13 residues. Germline lookup yields CDR1 SGHTA and CDR2 FQGNSA. V lost 3 bases and J lost 2, with 7 bases in between. CDR3 in amino acids: CASSFGENTEAFF. The CDR3 DNA reads TGTGCCAGCAGCTTCGGGGAAAACACTGAAGCTTTCTTT.

J is TRBJ2-3 and V is TRBV14, with D possibly being TRBD2 (7 bases). V lost 1 base, J lost 9 bases, and 11 bases lay in between. The germline V gene encodes CDR1 SGHDN and CDR2 FVKESK. The CDR3 contains 13 residues. The CDR3 sequence is CASSQGRGATQYF. DNA of the CDR3: TGTGCCAGCAGCCAAGGTCGGGGGGCAACGCAGTATTTT.

The chain recombines TRBV6-5 with TRBJ2-3, with 9 bases aligning to TRBD1. V lost 6 bases to trimming and J lost 2 bases; unmatched junction nucleotides: 6. The CDR3 is 15 residues long. Germline V gives CDR1 MNHEY, CDR2 SVGAGI. The CDR3 loop is CASRPGQGITDTQYF. The CDR3 coding sequence is TGTGCCAGCAGGCCGGGACAGGGAATCACAGATACGCAGTATTTT.

This clone was counted a single time. V and J are TRBV5-1 and TRBJ2-1; tentatively, D is TRBD2 (6 bases). The CDR3 extends over 15 amino acids. Trimming took off 2 bases at V and 7 bases at J, with 16 bases between the two ends. Germline V gene lookup returns CDR1 SGHRS and CDR2 YFSETQ. The CDR3 coding sequence is TGCGCCAGCAGCTTCGTTAGCGGACCTGGGAATGAGCAGTTCTTC. Residues: CASSFVSGPGNEQFF. Supplemented by reference TRBV5-1 and TRBJ2-1, the full variable domain reads KAGVTQTPRYLIKTRGQQVTLSCSPISGHRSVSWYQQTPGQGLQFLFEYFSETQRNKGNFPGRFSGRQFSNSRSEMNVSTLELGDSALYLCASSFVSGPGNEQFFGPGTRLTVL.

The chain recombines TRBV19 with TRBJ1-1; 9 bases are a match to TRBD1. The length of the CDR3 is 18 residues. Germline loops: CDR1 LNHDA, CDR2 SQIVND (reference sequence). V shed 3 bases, J shed 3 bases, and the junction held 14 bases outside the gene matches. The DNA of the CDR3 is TGTGCCAGTAGTATTGGTCTCGGACAGGGGATAAGAGACACTGAAGCTTTCTTT. Encoded protein: CASSIGLGQGIRDTEAFF.

The CDR3 nucleotides are TGCGCCAGCAGGTACACCGGGACTAGCGGGAGGGTTCGAACAGATACGCAGTATTTT. Translation gives CASRYTGTSGRVRTDTQYF. The V gene is TRBV4-3, the J gene TRBJ2-3; TRBD2 matches 16 bases. V was clipped by 6 bases and J by 3 bases; unmatched bases: 12. The CDR3 has 19 residues. Germline assignment: CDR1 LGHNA and CDR2 YSLEER.

This rearrangement joins TRBV2 to TRBJ1-1; the match to TRBD1 covers 12 bases. CDR1 and CDR2 (germline): SNHLY, FYNNEI. J was trimmed by 4 bases and V by 5 bases; bases with no gene match: 11. The CDR3 totals 17 residues. CDR3 residues: CASSWGRDRGRRTEAFF. DNA for the CDR3: TGTGCCAGCAGTTGGGGCCGGGACAGGGGGCGACGCACTGAAGCTTTCTTT.